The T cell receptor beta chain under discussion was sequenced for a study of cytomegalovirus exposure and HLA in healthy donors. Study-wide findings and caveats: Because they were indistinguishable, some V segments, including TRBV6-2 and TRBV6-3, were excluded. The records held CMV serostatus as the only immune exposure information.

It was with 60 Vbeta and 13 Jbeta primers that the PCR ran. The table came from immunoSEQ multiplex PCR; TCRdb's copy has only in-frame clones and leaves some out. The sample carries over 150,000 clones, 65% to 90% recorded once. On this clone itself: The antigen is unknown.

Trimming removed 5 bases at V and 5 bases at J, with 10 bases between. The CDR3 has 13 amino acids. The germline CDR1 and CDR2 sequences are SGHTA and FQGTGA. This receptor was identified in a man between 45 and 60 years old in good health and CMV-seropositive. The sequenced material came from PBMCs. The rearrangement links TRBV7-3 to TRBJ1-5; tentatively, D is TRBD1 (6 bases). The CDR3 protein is CASSRGHYQPQHF. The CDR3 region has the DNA TGTGCCAGCAGCAGGGGACATTATCAGCCCCAGCATTTT. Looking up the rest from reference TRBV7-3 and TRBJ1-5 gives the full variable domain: GAGVSQTPSNKVTEKGKYVELRCDPISGHTALYWYRQSLGQGPEFLIYFQGTGAADDSGLPNDRFFAVRPEGSVSTLKIQRTERGDSAVYLCASSRGHYQPQHFGDGTRLSIL.